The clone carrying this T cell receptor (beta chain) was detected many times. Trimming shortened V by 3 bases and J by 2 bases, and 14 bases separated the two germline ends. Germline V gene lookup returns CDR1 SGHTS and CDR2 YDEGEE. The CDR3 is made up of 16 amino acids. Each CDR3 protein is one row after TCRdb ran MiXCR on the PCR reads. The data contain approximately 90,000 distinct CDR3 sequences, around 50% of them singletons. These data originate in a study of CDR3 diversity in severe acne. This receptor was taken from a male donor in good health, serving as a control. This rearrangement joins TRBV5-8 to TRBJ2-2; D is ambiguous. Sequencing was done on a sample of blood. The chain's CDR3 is CASSSDLAENTGELFF. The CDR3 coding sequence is TGTGCCAGCAGCTCCGACTTGGCAGAAAACACCGGGGAGCTGTTTTTT.